Here is one TCR beta chain with its context. The data were produced by immunoSEQ multiplex PCR, yet TCRdb's version contains in-frame clones alone and is incomplete. The sample shows 150,000 to 200,000 clones, about 91% of them seen only once. Unmatched junction bases numbered 6, after V lost 2 bases and J lost 0 bases. The CDR3 loop spans 17 amino acids. Germline loops: CDR1 SEHNR, CDR2 FQNEAQ (reference sequence). This specimen belongs to a study of blood T cell repertoires in COVID-19. The chain carries TRBV7-9 and TRBJ1-1; 10 positions match TRBD1. The origin of this receptor is a woman aged 18-29 years who had recovered from COVID-19. Sequences were obtained from PBMCs or T cells enriched from blood (not recorded which). This chain's CDR3 is CASSLPDRGEMNTEAFF. The CDR3 nucleotides read TGTGCCAGCAGCTTACCGGACAGGGGGGAGATGAACACTGAAGCTTTCTTT.